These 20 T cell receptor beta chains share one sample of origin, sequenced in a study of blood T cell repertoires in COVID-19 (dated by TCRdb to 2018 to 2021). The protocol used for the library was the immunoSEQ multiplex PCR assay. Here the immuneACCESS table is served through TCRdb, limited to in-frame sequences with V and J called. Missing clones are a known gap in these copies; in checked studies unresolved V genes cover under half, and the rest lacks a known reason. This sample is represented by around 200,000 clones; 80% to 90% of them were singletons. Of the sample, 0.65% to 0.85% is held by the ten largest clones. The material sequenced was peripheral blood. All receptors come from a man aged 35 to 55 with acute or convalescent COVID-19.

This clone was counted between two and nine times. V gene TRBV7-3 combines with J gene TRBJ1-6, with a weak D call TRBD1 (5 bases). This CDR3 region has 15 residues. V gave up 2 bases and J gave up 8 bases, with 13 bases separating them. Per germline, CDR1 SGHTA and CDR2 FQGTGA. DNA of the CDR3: TGTGCCAGCAGCTTACAGGCAGGGAAGGATTCACCCCTCCACTTT. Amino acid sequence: CASSLQAGKDSPLHF.

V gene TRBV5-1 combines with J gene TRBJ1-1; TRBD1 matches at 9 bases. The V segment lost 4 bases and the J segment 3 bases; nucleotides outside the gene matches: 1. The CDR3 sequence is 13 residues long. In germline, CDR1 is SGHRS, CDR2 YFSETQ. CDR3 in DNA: TGCGCCAGCAGCGGACAGGGGTACACTGAAGCTTTCTTT. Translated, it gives CASSGQGYTEAFF.

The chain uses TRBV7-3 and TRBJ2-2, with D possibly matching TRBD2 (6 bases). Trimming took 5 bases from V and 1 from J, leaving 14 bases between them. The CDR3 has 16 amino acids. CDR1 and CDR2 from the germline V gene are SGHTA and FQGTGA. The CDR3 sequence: CASSPRPAGNTGELFF. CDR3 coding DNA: TGTGCCAGCAGCCCCCGGCCAGCGGGGAACACCGGGGAGCTGTTTTTT.

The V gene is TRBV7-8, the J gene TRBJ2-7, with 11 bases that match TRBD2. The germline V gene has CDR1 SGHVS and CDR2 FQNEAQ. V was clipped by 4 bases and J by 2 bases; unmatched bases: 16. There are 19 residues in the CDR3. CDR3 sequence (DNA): TGTGCCAGCAGCTCCCCCGCGGGGGCTAGCGGGAGGTTCGCCTACGAGCAGTACTTC. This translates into CASSSPAGASGRFAYEQYF.

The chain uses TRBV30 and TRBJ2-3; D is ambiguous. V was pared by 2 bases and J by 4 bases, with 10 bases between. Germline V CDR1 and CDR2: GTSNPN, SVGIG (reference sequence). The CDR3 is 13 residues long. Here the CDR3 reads CAWSSPLADTQYF. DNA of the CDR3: TGTGCCTGGAGTTCACCCCTAGCAGATACGCAGTATTTT.

The CDR3 reads CASSLGQQETQYF. Here the CDR3 DNA reads TGTGCCAGCAGCTTGGGACAGCAAGAGACCCAGTACTTC. This chain uses TRBV6-5 with TRBJ2-5; 7 bases map to TRBD1. The germline CDR1 and CDR2 sequences are MNHEY and SVGAGI. With 6 bases clipped from V and 2 bases from J, the junction kept 3 bases outside the gene matches. The CDR3 runs to 13 residues.

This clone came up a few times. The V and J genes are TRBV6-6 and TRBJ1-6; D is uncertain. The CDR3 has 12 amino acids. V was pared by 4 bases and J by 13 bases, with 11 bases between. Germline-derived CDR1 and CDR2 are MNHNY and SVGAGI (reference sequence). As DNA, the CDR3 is TGTGCCAGCAGTTCCCCGACGCGGCCCCTCCACTTT. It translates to CASSSPTRPLHF.

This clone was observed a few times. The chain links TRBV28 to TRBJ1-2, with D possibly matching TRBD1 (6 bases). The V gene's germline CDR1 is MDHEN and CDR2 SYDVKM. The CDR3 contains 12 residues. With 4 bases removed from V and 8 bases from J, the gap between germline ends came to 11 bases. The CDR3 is CASSSTGRGYTF. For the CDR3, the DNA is TGTGCCAGCAGTTCGACAGGTCGGGGCTACACCTTC.

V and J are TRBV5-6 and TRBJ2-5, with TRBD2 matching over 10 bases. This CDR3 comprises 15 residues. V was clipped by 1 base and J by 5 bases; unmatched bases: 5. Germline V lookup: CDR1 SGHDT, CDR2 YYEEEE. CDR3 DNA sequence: TGTGCCAGCAGCTTGTCGGTAGCGGGGGGTGAGACCCAGTACTTC. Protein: CASSLSVAGGETQYF. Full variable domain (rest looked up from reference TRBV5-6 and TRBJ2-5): DAGVTQSPTHLIKTRGQQVTLRCSPKSGHDTVSWYQQALGQGPQFIFQYYEEEERQRGNFPDRFSGHQFPNYSSELNVNALLLGDSALYLCASSLSVAGGETQYFGPGTRLLVL.

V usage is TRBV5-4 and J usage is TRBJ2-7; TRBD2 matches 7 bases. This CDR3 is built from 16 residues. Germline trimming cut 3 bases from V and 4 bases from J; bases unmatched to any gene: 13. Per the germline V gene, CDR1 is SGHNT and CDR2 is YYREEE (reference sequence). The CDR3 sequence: CASSWGGRAAQYEQYF. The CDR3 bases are TGTGCCAGCAGCTGGGGGGGGAGAGCGGCCCAGTACGAGCAGTACTTC.

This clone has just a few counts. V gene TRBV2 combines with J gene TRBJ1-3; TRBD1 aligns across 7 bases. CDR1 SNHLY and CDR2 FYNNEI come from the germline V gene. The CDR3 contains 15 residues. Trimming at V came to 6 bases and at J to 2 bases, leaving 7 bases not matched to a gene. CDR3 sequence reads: CASSEQGTPGNTIYF. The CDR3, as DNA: TGTGCCAGCAGCGAACAGGGGACCCCTGGAAACACCATATATTTT.

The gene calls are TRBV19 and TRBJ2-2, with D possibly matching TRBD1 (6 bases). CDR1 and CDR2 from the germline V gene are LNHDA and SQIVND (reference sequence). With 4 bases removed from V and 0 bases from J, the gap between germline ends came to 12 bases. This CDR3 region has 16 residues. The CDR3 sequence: CASSRTADSNTGELFF. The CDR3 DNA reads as TGTGCCAGTAGTAGGACAGCGGATTCGAACACCGGGGAGCTGTTTTTT.

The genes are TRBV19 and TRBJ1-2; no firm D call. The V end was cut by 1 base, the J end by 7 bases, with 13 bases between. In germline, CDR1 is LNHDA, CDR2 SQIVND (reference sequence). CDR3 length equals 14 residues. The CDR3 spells CASSIAADRGGYTF. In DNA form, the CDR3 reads TGTGCCAGTAGTATAGCAGCCGATCGAGGTGGCTACACCTTC.

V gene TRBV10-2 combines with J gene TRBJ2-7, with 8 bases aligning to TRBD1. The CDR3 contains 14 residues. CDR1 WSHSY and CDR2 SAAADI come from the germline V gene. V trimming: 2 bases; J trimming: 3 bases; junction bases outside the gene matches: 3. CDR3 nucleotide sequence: TGCGCCAGCAGTGAGGTTACAGGGGGCTACGAGCAGTACTTC. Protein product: CASSEVTGGYEQYF.

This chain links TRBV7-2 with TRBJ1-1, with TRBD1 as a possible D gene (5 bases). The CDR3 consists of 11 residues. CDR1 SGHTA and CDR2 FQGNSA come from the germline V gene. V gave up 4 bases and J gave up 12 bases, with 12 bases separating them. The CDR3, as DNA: TGTGCCAGCAGCTCGGGGGGATCTACTTTCTTT. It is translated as CASSSGGSTFF.

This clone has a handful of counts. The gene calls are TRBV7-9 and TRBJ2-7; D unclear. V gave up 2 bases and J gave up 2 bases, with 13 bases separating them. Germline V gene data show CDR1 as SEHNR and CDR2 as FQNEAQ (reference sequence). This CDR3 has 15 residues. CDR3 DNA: TGTGCCAGCAGCTTAAATCGCGGCCGCACCTACGAGCAGTACTTC. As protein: CASSLNRGRTYEQYF.

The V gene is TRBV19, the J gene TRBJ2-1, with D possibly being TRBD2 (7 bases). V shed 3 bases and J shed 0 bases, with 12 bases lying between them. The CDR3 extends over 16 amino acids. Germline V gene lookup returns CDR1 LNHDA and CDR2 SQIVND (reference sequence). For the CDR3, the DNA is TGTGCCAGTAGTATCGGCGGGGGCCACTCCTACAATGAGCAGTTCTTC. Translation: CASSIGGGHSYNEQFF.

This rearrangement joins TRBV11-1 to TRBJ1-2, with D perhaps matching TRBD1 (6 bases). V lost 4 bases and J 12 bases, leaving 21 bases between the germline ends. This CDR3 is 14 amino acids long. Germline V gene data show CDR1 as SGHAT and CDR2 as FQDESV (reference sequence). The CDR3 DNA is TGTGCCAGCAGCTCCGATCGGACAGCGAGGTATAACACCTTC. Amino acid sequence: CASSSDRTARYNTF.

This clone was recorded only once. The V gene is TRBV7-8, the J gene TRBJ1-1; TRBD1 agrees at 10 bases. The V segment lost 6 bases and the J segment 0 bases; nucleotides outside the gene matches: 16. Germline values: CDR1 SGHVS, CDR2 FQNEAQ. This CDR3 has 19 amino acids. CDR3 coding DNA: TGTGCCAGCAGTCCTACGGGACAGGGGTTGCCATGGGTGAACACTGAAGCTTTCTTT. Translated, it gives CASSPTGQGLPWVNTEAFF.

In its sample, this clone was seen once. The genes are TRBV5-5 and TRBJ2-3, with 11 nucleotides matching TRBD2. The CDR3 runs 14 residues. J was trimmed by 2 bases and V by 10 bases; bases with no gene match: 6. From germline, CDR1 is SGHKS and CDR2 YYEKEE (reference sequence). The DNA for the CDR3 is TGTGCCGCTTCACTAGCGGGGGTCACAGATACGCAGTATTTT. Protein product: CAASLAGVTDTQYF.